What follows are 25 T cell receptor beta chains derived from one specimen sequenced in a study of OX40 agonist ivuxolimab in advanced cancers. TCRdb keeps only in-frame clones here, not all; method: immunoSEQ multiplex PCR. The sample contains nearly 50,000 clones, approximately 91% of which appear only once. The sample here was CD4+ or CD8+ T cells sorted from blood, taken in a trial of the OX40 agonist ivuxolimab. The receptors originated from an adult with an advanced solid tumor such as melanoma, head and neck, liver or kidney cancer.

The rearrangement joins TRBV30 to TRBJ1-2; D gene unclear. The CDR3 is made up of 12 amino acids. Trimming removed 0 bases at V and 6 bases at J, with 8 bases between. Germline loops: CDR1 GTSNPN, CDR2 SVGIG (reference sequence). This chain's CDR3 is CAWSVPLDGYTF. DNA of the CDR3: TGTGCCTGGAGTGTACCCCTAGATGGCTACACCTTC.

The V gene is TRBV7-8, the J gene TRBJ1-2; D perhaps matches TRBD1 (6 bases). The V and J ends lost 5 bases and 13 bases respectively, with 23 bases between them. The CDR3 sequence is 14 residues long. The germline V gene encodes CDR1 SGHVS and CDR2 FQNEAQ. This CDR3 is CASSPGGGERGGTF. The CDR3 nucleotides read TGTGCCAGCAGCCCTGGGGGGGGCGAAAGGGGCGGCACCTTC.

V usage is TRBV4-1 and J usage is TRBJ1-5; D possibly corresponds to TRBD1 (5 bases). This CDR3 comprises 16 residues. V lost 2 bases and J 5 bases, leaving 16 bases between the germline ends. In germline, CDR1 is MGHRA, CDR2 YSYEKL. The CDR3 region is CASSQSQERRDQPQHF. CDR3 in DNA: TGCGCCAGCAGCCAATCACAGGAGCGGAGGGATCAGCCCCAGCATTTT.

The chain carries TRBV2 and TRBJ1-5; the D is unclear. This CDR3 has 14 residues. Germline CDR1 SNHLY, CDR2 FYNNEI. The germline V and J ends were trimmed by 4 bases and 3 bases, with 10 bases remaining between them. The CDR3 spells CASSVGQFNQPQHF. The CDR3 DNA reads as TGTGCCAGCAGTGTGGGCCAGTTCAATCAGCCCCAGCATTTT.

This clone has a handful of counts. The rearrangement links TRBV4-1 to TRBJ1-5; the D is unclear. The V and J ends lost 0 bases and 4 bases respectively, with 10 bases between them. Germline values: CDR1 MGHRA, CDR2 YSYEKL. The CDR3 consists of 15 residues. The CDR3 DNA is TGCGCCAGCAGCCAAGAAGAGACTGATAATCAGCCCCAGCATTTT. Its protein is CASSQEETDNQPQHF.

In DNA form, the CDR3 reads TGTGCCAACAACGGAATAGGGGCTAAGAACACTGAAGCTTTCTTT. This sequence encodes CANNGIGAKNTEAFF. J is TRBJ1-1 and V is TRBV2, with TRBD1 as a possible D gene (5 bases). This CDR3 is built from 15 residues. Trimming shortened V by 10 bases and J by 1 base, and 19 bases separated the two germline ends. CDR1 and CDR2 (germline): SNHLY, FYNNEI.

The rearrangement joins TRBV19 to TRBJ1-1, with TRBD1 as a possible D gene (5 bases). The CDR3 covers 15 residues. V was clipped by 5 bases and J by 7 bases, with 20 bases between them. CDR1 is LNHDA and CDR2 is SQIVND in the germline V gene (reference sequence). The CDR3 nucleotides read TGTGCCAGTAGTCTAAGGGGAGAAGGGTGGGATGAAGCTTTCTTT. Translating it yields CASSLRGEGWDEAFF.

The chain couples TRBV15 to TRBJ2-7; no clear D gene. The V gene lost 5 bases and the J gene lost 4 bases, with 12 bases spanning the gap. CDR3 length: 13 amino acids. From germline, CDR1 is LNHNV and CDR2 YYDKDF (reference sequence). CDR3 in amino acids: CATSGRLNYEQYF. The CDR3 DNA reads TGTGCCACCAGCGGAAGACTCAATTACGAGCAGTACTTC.

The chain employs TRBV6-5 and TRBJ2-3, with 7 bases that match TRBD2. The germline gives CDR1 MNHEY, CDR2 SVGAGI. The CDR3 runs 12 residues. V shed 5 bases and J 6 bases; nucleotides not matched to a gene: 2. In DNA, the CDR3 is TGTGCCAGCAGTCACGGGAGGGATACGCAGTATTTT. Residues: CASSHGRDTQYF.

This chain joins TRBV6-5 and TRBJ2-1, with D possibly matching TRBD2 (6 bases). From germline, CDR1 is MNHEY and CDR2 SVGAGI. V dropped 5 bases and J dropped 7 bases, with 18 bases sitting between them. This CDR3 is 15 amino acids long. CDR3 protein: CASSPSGGVGNEQFF. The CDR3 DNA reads TGTGCCAGCAGTCCATCGGGCGGGGTCGGGAATGAGCAGTTCTTC.

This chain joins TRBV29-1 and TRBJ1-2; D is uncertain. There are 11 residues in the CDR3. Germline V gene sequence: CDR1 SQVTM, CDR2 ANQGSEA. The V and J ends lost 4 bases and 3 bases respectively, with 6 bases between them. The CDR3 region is CSVGRDYGYTF. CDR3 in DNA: TGCAGCGTTGGTAGAGACTATGGCTACACCTTC. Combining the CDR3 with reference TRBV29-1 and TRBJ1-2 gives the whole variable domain SAVISQKPSRDICQRGTSLTIQCQVDSQVTMMFWYRQQPGQSLTLIATANQGSEATYESGFVIDKFPISRPNLTFSTLTVSNMSPEDSSIYLCSVGRDYGYTFGSGTRLTVV.

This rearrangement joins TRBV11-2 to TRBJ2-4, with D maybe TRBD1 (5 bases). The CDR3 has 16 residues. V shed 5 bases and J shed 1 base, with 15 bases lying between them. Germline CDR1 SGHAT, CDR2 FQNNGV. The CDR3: CASSDDRPLAKNIQYF. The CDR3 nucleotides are TGTGCCAGCAGCGACGACAGACCCCTTGCCAAAAACATTCAGTACTTC.

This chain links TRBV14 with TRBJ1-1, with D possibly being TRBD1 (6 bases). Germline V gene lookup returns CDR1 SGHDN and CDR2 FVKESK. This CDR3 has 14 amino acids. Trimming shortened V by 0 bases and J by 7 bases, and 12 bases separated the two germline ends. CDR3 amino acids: CASSQDTGQIEAFF. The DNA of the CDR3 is TGTGCCAGCAGCCAAGATACCGGACAGATTGAAGCTTTCTTT.

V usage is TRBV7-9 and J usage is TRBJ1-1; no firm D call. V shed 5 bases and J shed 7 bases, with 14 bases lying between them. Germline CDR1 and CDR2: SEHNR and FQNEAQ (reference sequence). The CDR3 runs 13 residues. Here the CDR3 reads CASSLHTEDEAFF. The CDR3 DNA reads TGTGCCAGCAGCCTTCATACTGAGGATGAAGCTTTCTTT.

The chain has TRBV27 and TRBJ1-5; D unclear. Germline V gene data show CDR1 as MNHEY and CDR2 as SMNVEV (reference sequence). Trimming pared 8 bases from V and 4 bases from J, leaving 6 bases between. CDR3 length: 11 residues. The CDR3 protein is CASGVNQPQHF. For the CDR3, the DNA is TGTGCCAGCGGGGTGAATCAGCCCCAGCATTTT.

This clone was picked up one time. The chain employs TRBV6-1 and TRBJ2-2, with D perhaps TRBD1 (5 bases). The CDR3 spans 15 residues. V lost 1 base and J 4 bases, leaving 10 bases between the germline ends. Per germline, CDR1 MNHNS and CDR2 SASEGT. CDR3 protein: CASSEGQGSTGELFF. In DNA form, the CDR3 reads TGTGCCAGCAGTGAAGGGCAGGGTAGCACCGGGGAGCTGTTTTTT.

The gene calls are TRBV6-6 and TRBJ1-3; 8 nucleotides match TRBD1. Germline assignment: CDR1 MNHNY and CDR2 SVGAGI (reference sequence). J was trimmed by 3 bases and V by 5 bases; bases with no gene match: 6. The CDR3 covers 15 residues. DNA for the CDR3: TGTGCCAGCAGTCAGGGACAGGTGTTTGGAAACACCATATATTTT. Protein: CASSQGQVFGNTIYF.

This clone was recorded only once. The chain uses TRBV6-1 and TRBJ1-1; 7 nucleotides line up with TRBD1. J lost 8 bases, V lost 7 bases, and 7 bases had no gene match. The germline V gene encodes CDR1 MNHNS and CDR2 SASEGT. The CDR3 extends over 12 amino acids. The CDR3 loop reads CASTGTDEEAFF. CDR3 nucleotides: TGTGCCAGCACCGGGACAGATGAGGAAGCTTTCTTT.

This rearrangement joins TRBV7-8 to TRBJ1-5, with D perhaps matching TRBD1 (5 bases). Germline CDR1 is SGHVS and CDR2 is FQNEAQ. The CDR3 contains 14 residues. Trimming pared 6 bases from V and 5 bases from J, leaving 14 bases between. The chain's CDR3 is CASSPGGGDQPQHF. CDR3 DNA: TGTGCCAGCAGTCCCGGGGGAGGGGATCAGCCCCAGCATTTT.

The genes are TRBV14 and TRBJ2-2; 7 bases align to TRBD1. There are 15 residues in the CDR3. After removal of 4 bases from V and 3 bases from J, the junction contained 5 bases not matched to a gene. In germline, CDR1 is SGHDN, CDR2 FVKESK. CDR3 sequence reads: CASSLEGAHTGELFF. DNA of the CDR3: TGTGCCAGCAGCCTAGAGGGGGCCCACACCGGGGAGCTGTTTTTT.

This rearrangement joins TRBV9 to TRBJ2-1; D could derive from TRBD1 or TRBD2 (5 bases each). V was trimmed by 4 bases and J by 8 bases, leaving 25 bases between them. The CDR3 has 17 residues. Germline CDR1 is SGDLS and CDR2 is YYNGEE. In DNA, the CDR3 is TGTGCCAGCAGCTTCCCGAATGGGGACCCAAGCGGCTATGAGCAGTTCTTC. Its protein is CASSFPNGDPSGYEQFF.

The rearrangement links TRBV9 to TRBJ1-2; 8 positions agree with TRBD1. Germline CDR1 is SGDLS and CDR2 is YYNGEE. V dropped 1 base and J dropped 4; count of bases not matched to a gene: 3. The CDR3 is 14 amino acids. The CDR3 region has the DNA TGTGCCAGCAGCGTACCCCAGGGGGCCTATGGCTACACCTTC. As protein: CASSVPQGAYGYTF.

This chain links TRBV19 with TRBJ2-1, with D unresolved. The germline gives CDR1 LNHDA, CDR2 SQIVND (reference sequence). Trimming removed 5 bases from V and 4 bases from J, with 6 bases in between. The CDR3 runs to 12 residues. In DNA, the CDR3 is TGTGCCAGTAGTTTGGAGTACAATGAGCAGTTCTTC. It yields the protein CASSLEYNEQFF. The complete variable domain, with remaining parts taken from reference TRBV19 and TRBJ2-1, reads DGGITQSPKYLFRKEGQNVTLSCEQNLNHDAMYWYRQDPGQGLRLIYYSQIVNDFQKGDIAEGYSVSREKKESFPLTVTSAQKNPTAFYLCASSLEYNEQFFGPGTRLTVL.

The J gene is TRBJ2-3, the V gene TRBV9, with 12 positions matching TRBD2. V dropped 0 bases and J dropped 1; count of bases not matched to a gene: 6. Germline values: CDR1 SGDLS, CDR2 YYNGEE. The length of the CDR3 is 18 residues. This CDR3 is CASSVVLAGGQGTDTQYF. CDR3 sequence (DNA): TGTGCCAGCAGCGTAGTCCTAGCGGGGGGGCAGGGCACAGATACGCAGTATTTT.

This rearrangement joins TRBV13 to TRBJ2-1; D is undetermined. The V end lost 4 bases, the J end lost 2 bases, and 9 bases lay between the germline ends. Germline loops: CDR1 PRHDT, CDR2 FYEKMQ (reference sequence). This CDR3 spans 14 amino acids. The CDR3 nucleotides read TGTGCCAGCAGCTCCCAAGTAGCCTACAATGAGCAGTTCTTC. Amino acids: CASSSQVAYNEQFF.